This entry is about one T cell receptor (beta chain). Spiked synthetic TCR analogs estimated absolute template abundance per PCR. Measured with immunoSEQ multiplex PCR; TCRdb has only the in-frame clones, and not every one. Here the sample spans about 85,000 clones, approximately 87% being singletons. The data belong to a study of PD-L1 blockade in urothelial cancer. Study as a whole: Bladder-origin urothelial cancer in males described about 85% of the roughly 29 patients. Treatment start was followed by blood analysis at 3 weeks (second dose) and again at 6 weeks.

As to time point: pretreatment peripheral blood. All patients carried locally advanced or metastatic urothelial carcinoma. The clonotype was recovered from a man aged 55-75 years with urothelial cancer. The input for sequencing was PBMCs, taken around atezolizumab (anti-PD-L1) treatment.

The CDR3: CASSLPQAGNEQFF. CDR3 nucleotide sequence: TGTGCCAGCAGCTTACCCCAGGCAGGCAATGAGCAGTTCTTC. This rearrangement joins TRBV7-9 to TRBJ2-1, with D unclear. Germline CDR1 is SEHNR and CDR2 is FQNEAQ (reference sequence). V was pared by 2 bases and J by 6 bases, with 11 bases between. CDR3 size: 14 residues.